These 19 T cell receptor beta chains came from one sample sequenced in a study of T cell repertoires in cytomegalovirus infection (dated by TCRdb to the late 2010s). The intended sense of this specimen's treatment or condition label: in vitro stimulation with specific CMV peptide epitopes to enrich CMV-specific T cells. The antigens these receptors bind are not known. The sequencing machine was an Illumina HiSeq 1500. The public reads were reanalyzed by TCRdb: fastp trimming at Q25, MiXCR alignment, in-frame beta chains only. Every entry covers one CDR3 protein and lists the most common genes and DNA from its rows. This sample is represented by 250,000 to 300,000 distinct CDR3 sequences; under 25% of them were singletons. Of the sample, around 20% is held by the ten largest clones. Sequencing was performed on cultured PBMCs, taken from culture after CMV antigen stimulation. The receptors were sampled from a human donor in good health (CMV status not recorded). Some clones in this sample may be carry-over from other donors' samples.

This clonotype appeared a few times. The V gene is TRBV19, the J gene TRBJ1-1, with a possible D match to TRBD1 (6 bases). This CDR3 comprises 13 residues. CDR1 and CDR2 (germline): LNHDA, SQIVND (reference sequence). V lost 3 bases, J lost 5 bases, and 10 bases lay in between. The CDR3 region has the DNA TGTGCCAGTAGTATTGACAGGCAAACTGAAGCTTTCTTT. Protein sequence: CASSIDRQTEAFF.

This clonotype was counted ten times or more. V gene TRBV2 combines with J gene TRBJ1-1; D is perhaps TRBD1 (5 bases). This CDR3 region has 13 residues. Germline CDR1 and CDR2: SNHLY and FYNNEI. V lost 4 bases and J lost 3, with 9 bases in between. CDR3 sequence reads: CASSVRGDTEAFF. The CDR3 bases are TGTGCCAGCAGTGTCCGGGGGGACACTGAAGCTTTCTTT.

This clonotype was picked up one time. The chain recombines TRBV28 with TRBJ2-1; TRBD1 might be the D (6 bases). V lost 3 bases, J lost 10 bases, and 13 bases lay in between. The CDR3 consists of 13 residues. The germline V gene has CDR1 MDHEN and CDR2 SYDVKM. CDR3 amino acids: CASSFPRGSEQFF. The CDR3 DNA reads TGTGCCAGCAGTTTCCCCAGGGGAAGCGAGCAGTTCTTC.

This clonotype was seen many times. The chain links TRBV7-2 to TRBJ2-1, with TRBD2 matching 7 bases. Germline CDR1 reads SGHTA; CDR2 reads FQGNSA. The J segment lost 4 bases and the V segment lost 3 bases, leaving 6 bases of the junction unmatched. This CDR3 has 15 residues. CDR3 sequence reads: CASSLGGSAYNEQFF. The CDR3, as DNA: TGTGCCAGCAGCTTGGGCGGGAGTGCATACAATGAGCAGTTCTTC.

This chain links TRBV6-1 with TRBJ1-2; D unresolved. The germline CDR1 and CDR2 sequences are MNHNS and SASEGT. This CDR3 spans 13 amino acids. Trimming stripped 1 base from V and 8 bases from J, with 11 bases between. CDR3 residues: CASSEVSEGGYTF. Here the CDR3 DNA reads TGTGCCAGCAGTGAAGTTTCAGAGGGCGGCTACACCTTC.

This clonotype has ten or more counts. The chain combines TRBV7-9 with TRBJ2-5; no firm D call. The CDR3 contains 14 residues. CDR1 and CDR2 from the germline V gene are SEHNR and FQNEAQ (reference sequence). V was clipped by 1 base and J by 6 bases, with 12 bases between them. The CDR3 sequence is CASSLVSDAQTQYF. CDR3 DNA sequence: TGTGCCAGCAGCTTAGTTTCTGACGCACAGACCCAGTACTTC.

This clonotype has more than one count but fewer than ten. The V and J genes are TRBV6-2 or TRBV6-3 and TRBJ2-1; D is perhaps TRBD2 (5 bases). Trimming removed 7 bases from V and 9 bases from J, with 13 bases in between. This CDR3 region has 12 residues. From germline, CDR1 is MNHEY and CDR2 SVGEGT. CDR3 coding DNA: TGTGCCAGCAACGACCCCAGCGGTGAGCAGTTCTTC. Residues: CASNDPSGEQFF.

This clonotype was counted between two and nine times. V usage is TRBV6-2 or TRBV6-3 and J usage is TRBJ2-2; D not resolved. Between the trimmed V and J ends, which lost 8 bases and 1 base, there was a span of 11 bases. The CDR3 length is 14 residues. Germline V gene sequence: CDR1 MNHEY, CDR2 SVGEGT. This CDR3 is CASANQVNTGELFF. In nucleotides, the CDR3 is TGTGCCAGCGCCAATCAAGTGAACACCGGGGAGCTGTTTTTT.

There are many counts of this clonotype. This chain joins TRBV7-2 and TRBJ1-4, with TRBD1 as a possible D gene (6 bases). Trimming cost V 5 bases and J 0 bases, with 16 bases left between them. The CDR3 is 17 residues long. Per the germline V gene, CDR1 is SGHTA and CDR2 is FQGNSA. CDR3 in DNA: TGTGCCAGCAGCCCGCAGGGGAACCACCCAACTAATGAAAAACTGTTTTTT. Protein product: CASSPQGNHPTNEKLFF.

The gene calls are TRBV7-9 and TRBJ2-1; TRBD2 matches 8 bases. Germline CDR1 is SEHNR and CDR2 is FQNEAQ (reference sequence). J lost 4 bases, V lost 6 bases, and 5 bases had no gene match. This CDR3 spans 14 amino acids. CDR3 bases: TGTGCCAGCAGGGGAGCGGGGGCATACAATGAGCAGTTCTTC. Protein sequence: CASRGAGAYNEQFF.

This clonotype has ten or more counts. The V and J genes are TRBV7-8 and TRBJ1-6; a weak D match, TRBD1 (6 bases). With 5 bases removed from V and 6 bases from J, the gap between germline ends came to 17 bases. Germline V CDR1 and CDR2: SGHVS, FQNEAQ. The CDR3 covers 16 residues. The CDR3: CASSDPMDRVNSPLHF. CDR3 DNA: TGTGCCAGCAGCGACCCCATGGACAGAGTTAATTCACCCCTCCACTTT.

V gene TRBV2 combines with J gene TRBJ2-1; 7 bases are shared with TRBD1. Trimming removed 7 bases from V and 9 bases from J; junction bases left unmatched: 21. Germline V gene sequence: CDR1 SNHLY, CDR2 FYNNEI. The CDR3 is 17 residues long. CDR3 sequence reads: CASKGPLGRQGGGEQFF. The CDR3 region has the DNA TGTGCCAGCAAGGGCCCTCTGGGGCGACAGGGTGGGGGTGAGCAGTTCTTC.

This clonotype has a count of ten or more. The V and J genes are TRBV7-2 and TRBJ2-5, with D unclear. This CDR3 has 14 residues. Germline CDR1 reads SGHTA; CDR2 reads FQGNSA. V lost 3 bases and J 2 bases, leaving 10 bases between the germline ends. CDR3 DNA: TGTGCCAGCAGCTTTTACAGACGTCAAGAGACCCAGTACTTC. This encodes CASSFYRRQETQYF.

With regard to this clonotype: This may come from a read error, since a much larger clone is one base off. This chain joins TRBV6-1 and TRBJ2-5; 7 positions agree with TRBD1. Unmatched junction bases numbered 13, after V lost 1 base and J lost 5 bases. The length of the CDR3 is 17 residues. CDR1 and CDR2 from the germline V gene are MNHNS and SASEGT. CDR3 coding DNA: TGTGCCAGCAGTGAAGAAATGAGGGGGCTTATGATTGAGACCCAGTACTTC. Protein sequence: CASSEEMRGLMIETQYF.

CDR3 loop: CASSLGASQETQYF. The CDR3 DNA sequence: TGTGCCAGCAGCCTAGGGGCCTCGCAAGAGACCCAGTACTTC. This rearrangement joins TRBV5-8 to TRBJ2-5; TRBD1 might be the D (5 bases). Trimming removed 4 bases from V and 2 bases from J, with 12 bases in between. Germline CDR1 reads SGHTS; CDR2 reads YDEGEE. The length of the CDR3 is 14 residues. Complete variable domain (other parts from reference TRBV5-8 and TRBJ2-5): EAGVTQSPTHLIKTRGQQATLRCSPISGHTSVYWYQQALGLGLQFLLWYDEGEERNRGNFPPRFSGRQFPNYSSELNVNALELEDSALYLCASSLGASQETQYFGPGTRLLVL.

The rearrangement joins TRBV7-9 to TRBJ1-2; 11 nucleotides line up with TRBD1. Germline CDR1 reads SEHNR; CDR2 reads FQNEAQ (reference sequence). The CDR3 sequence is 16 residues long. J gave up 7 bases and V 0 bases, and 7 bases lay outside the gene matches. CDR3 in DNA: TGTGCCAGCAGCTTAGCTGGACAGGGGGCGTTAGGTGGCTACACCTTC. Protein sequence: CASSLAGQGALGGYTF.

The chain links TRBV11-2 to TRBJ2-7, with 13 bases lining up with TRBD2. With 9 bases clipped from V and 1 base from J, the junction kept 24 bases outside the gene matches. The CDR3 loop spans 21 amino acids. CDR1 SGHAT and CDR2 FQNNGV come from the germline V gene. As DNA, the CDR3 is TGTGCCAGTATCCCCGTGGTTACAGGGAAAACTAGCGGGAGGGGTTCCTACGAGCAGTACTTC. Translating it yields CASIPVVTGKTSGRGSYEQYF.

This clonotype was detected only once. The genes are TRBV5-4 and TRBJ1-5; D perhaps matches TRBD1 (5 bases). CDR3 size: 14 residues. The germline V gene has CDR1 SGHNT and CDR2 YYREEE (reference sequence). Trimming shortened V by 4 bases and J by 7 bases, and 15 bases separated the two germline ends. CDR3 coding DNA: TGTGCCAGCAGCAAAATGGGGGACGGGCAGCCCCAGCATTTT. Residues: CASSKMGDGQPQHF.

The chain has TRBV15 and TRBJ1-2, with no clear D. The CDR3 has 13 amino acids. CDR1 LNHNV and CDR2 YYDKDF come from the germline V gene (reference sequence). Trimming shortened V by 4 bases and J by 1 base, and 7 bases separated the two germline ends. CDR3 DNA sequence: TGTGCCACCAGCACCGGGAATAACTATGGCTACACCTTC. Its translation is CATSTGNNYGYTF.